These 13 T cell receptor beta chains share one sample of origin, sequenced in a study of blood T cell repertoires in COVID-19. The repertoire was sequenced with immunoSEQ multiplex PCR; TCRdb's copy has only in-frame clones and lacks some. The sample includes 60,000 to 80,000 clones, approximately 81% of them seen just once. The sample consisted of peripheral blood. Every receptor here comes from a man aged 45-60 years with active COVID-19.

The chain has TRBV3-1 (or the pseudogene TRBV3-2) and TRBJ2-1; the match to TRBD2 covers 13 bases. This CDR3 contains 16 residues. Germline V gives CDR1 LGHDT, CDR2 YNNKEL (reference sequence). The J segment lost 7 bases and the V segment lost 0 bases, leaving 3 bases of the junction unmatched. The CDR3: CASSQDRTSGGNEQFF. In DNA form, the CDR3 reads TGTGCCAGCAGCCAAGATCGGACTAGCGGGGGTAATGAGCAGTTCTTC.

The chain joins TRBV7-6 to TRBJ1-1; TRBD1 agrees at 8 bases. CDR3 length: 15 amino acids. CDR1 is SGHVS and CDR2 is FNYEAQ in the germline V gene. V shed 5 bases and J 0 bases; nucleotides not matched to a gene: 5. The CDR3 spells CASSPGQGVNTEAFF. The CDR3, as DNA: TGTGCCAGCAGCCCCGGACAGGGCGTGAACACTGAAGCTTTCTTT.

The genes are TRBV20-1 and TRBJ2-5, with 10 nucleotides matching TRBD2. The CDR3 has 14 residues. Germline loops: CDR1 DFQATT, CDR2 SNEGSKA (reference sequence). V dropped 3 bases and J dropped 5; count of bases not matched to a gene: 6. CDR3 sequence reads: CSASASGRVETQYF. DNA for the CDR3: TGCAGTGCTAGTGCTAGCGGGAGAGTGGAGACCCAGTACTTC.

The chain has TRBV7-2 and TRBJ2-4, with D perhaps TRBD2 (6 bases). The germline CDR1 and CDR2 sequences are SGHTA and FQGNSA. The CDR3 spans 14 residues. V lost 4 bases to trimming and J lost 10 bases, with 17 bases between them. The CDR3 sequence: CASSSGTEGSIQYF. The CDR3 DNA reads TGTGCCAGCAGCTCCGGGACTGAGGGAAGTATTCAGTACTTC.

V is TRBV15 and J is TRBJ1-5, with D unclear. The CDR3 is 12 residues long. V lost 4 bases and J lost 9, with 10 bases in between. Germline V lookup: CDR1 LNHNV, CDR2 YYDKDF (reference sequence). CDR3 residues: CATSTGGWPQHF. CDR3 bases: TGTGCCACCAGCACCGGCGGTTGGCCCCAGCATTTT.

V gene TRBV5-1 combines with J gene TRBJ2-7; 8 bases align to TRBD2. The CDR3 runs to 14 residues. Germline assignment: CDR1 SGHRS and CDR2 YFSETQ. The J segment lost 2 bases and the V segment lost 5 bases, leaving 6 bases of the junction unmatched. The CDR3: CASSPAGGPYEQYF. The DNA of the CDR3 is TGCGCCAGCAGTCCGGCGGGGGGCCCCTACGAGCAGTACTTC.

The chain couples TRBV5-4 to TRBJ2-3; TRBD2 matches at 8 bases. The trim removed 8 bases at V and 4 bases at J, leaving 12 bases unmatched. From germline, CDR1 is SGHNT and CDR2 YYREEE (reference sequence). The CDR3 runs to 15 residues. CDR3 sequence: CASSSGPASSDTQYF. CDR3 in DNA: TGTGCCAGTTCTAGCGGGCCGGCCTCCTCAGATACGCAGTATTTT.

This clone was observed a handful of times. J is TRBJ2-3 and V is TRBV7-2; 7 nucleotides align to TRBD1. The CDR3 has 15 amino acids. V trimming: 5 bases; J trimming: 2 bases; junction bases outside the gene matches: 7. Germline V gives CDR1 SGHTA, CDR2 FQGNSA. CDR3 sequence reads: CASSITGVDTDTQYF. The DNA for the CDR3 is TGTGCCAGCAGCATAACAGGGGTGGACACAGATACGCAGTATTTT.

CDR3 nucleotide sequence: TGTGCCAGCAGCTTGGGGGACTTGACAGGGCGCGGCTACACCTTC. It encodes CASSLGDLTGRGYTF. The chain is built from TRBV5-6 and TRBJ1-2, with 7 bases aligning to TRBD1. CDR1 is SGHDT, CDR2 YYEEEE, per germline. J gave up 8 bases and V 0 bases, and 10 bases lay outside the gene matches. The length of the CDR3 is 15 residues. Together with reference TRBV5-6 and TRBJ1-2, the CDR3 gives the full variable domain: DAGVTQSPTHLIKTRGQQVTLRCSPKSGHDTVSWYQQALGQGPQFIFQYYEEEERQRGNFPDRFSGHQFPNYSSELNVNALLLGDSALYLCASSLGDLTGRGYTFGSGTRLTVV.

The rearrangement links TRBV5-4 to TRBJ2-1; D possibly corresponds to TRBD2 (6 bases). The germline V gene has CDR1 SGHNT and CDR2 YYREEE (reference sequence). CDR3 length equals 15 residues. The V end was cut by 0 bases, the J end by 5 bases, with 12 bases between. The CDR3 loop is CASSLVGSGNNEQFF. DNA of the CDR3: TGTGCCAGCAGCTTGGTCGGGAGCGGCAACAATGAGCAGTTCTTC. The full variable domain, rest sourced from reference TRBV5-4 and TRBJ2-1, is ETGVTQSPTHLIKTRGQQVTLRCSSQSGHNTVSWYQQALGQGPQFIFQYYREEENGRGNFPPRFSGLQFPNYSSELNVNALELDDSALYLCASSLVGSGNNEQFFGPGTRLTVL.

The chain links TRBV9 to TRBJ2-2; the D is unclear. Per germline, CDR1 SGDLS and CDR2 YYNGEE. The ends were cut back, 4 bases at V and 0 bases at J, with 16 bases in the middle. This CDR3 is built from 17 residues. CDR3 DNA sequence: TGTGCCAGCAGCCCAGAGTCGAGACTCTCGAACACCGGGGAGCTGTTTTTT. Translation: CASSPESRLSNTGELFF.

This clone was seen a few times. CDR3 sequence (DNA): TGTGCCAGCAGCTTGGCCGGGACAGGTACCTACGAGCAGTACTTC. It encodes CASSLAGTGTYEQYF. The rearrangement links TRBV5-6 to TRBJ2-7, with 8 bases fitting TRBD1. CDR3 length equals 15 residues. V lost 0 bases, J lost 2 bases, and 4 bases stayed unmatched. CDR1 is SGHDT, CDR2 YYEEEE, per germline. The full variable domain, in which reference TRBV5-6 and TRBJ2-7 provide the parts outside the CDR3, is DAGVTQSPTHLIKTRGQQVTLRCSPKSGHDTVSWYQQALGQGPQFIFQYYEEEERQRGNFPDRFSGHQFPNYSSELNVNALLLGDSALYLCASSLAGTGTYEQYFGPGTRLTVT.

The J gene is TRBJ2-2, the V gene TRBV5-1; perhaps TRBD2 as D (6 bases). The CDR3 covers 15 residues. The V end lost 2 bases, the J end lost 4 bases, and 12 bases lay between the germline ends. The V gene's germline CDR1 is SGHRS and CDR2 YFSETQ. CDR3 region: CASSFREPPTGELFF. The CDR3 DNA reads TGCGCCAGCAGCTTCCGGGAGCCTCCCACCGGGGAGCTGTTTTTT.